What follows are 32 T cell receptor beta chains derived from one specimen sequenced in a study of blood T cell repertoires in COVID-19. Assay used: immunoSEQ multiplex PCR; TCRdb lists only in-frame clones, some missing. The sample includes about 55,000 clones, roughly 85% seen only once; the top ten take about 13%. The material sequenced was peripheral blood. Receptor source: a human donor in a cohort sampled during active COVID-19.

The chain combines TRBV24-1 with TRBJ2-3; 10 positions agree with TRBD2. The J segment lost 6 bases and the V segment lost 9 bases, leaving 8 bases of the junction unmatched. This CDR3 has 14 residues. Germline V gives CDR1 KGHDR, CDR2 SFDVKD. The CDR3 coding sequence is TGTGCCACCGGGCCTAGCGGGAGTGAGGATACGCAGTATTTT. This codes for CATGPSGSEDTQYF.

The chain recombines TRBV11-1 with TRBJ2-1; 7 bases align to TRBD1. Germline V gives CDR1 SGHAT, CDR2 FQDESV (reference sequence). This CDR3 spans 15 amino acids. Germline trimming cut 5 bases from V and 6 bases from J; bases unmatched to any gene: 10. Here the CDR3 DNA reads TGTGCCAGCAGCCGTCTGAGGGGGCTCCCCAATGAGCAGTTCTTC. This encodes CASSRLRGLPNEQFF.

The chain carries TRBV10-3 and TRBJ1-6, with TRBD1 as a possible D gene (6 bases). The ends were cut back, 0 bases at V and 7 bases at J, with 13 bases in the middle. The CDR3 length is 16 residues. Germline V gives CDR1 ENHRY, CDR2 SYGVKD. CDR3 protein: CAISESGGPGNSPLHF. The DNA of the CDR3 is TGTGCCATCAGTGAGTCGGGGGGGCCTGGGAATTCACCCCTCCACTTT.

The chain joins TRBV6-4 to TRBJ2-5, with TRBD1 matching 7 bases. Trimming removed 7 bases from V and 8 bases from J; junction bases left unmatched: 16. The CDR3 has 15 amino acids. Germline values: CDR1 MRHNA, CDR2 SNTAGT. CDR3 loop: CASTDRRRSYLTQYF. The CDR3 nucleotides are TGTGCCAGCACGGACAGGCGGAGGAGTTACTTAACCCAGTACTTC.

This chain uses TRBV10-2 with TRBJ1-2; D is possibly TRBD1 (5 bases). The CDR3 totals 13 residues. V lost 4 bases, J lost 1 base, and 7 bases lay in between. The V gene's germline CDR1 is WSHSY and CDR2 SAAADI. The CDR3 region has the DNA TGCGCCAGCAGTGGGGGGGTTAACTATGGCTACACCTTC. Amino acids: CASSGGVNYGYTF.

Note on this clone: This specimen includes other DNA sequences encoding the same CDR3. The CDR3 DNA reads TGTGCCAGCAGCCACGGACAGGGGGGACCCGCTTTCTTT. It is translated as CASSHGQGGPAFF. V usage is TRBV14 and J usage is TRBJ1-1, with TRBD1 identical over 10 bases. In germline, CDR1 is SGHDN, CDR2 FVKESK. This CDR3 comprises 13 residues. Unmatched junction bases numbered 6, after V lost 3 bases and J lost 11 bases.

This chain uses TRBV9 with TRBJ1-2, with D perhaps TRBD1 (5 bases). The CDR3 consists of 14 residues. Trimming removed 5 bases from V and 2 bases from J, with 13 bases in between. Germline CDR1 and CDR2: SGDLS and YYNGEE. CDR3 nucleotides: TGTGCCAGCAGAGGGGCAGGGTCAAACTATGGCTACACCTTC. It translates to CASRGAGSNYGYTF.

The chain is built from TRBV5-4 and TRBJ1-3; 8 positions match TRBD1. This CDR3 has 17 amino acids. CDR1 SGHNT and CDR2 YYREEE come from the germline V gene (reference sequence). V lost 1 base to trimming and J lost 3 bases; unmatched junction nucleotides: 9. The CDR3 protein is CASSLSRGQGGGNTIYF. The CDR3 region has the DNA TGTGCCAGCAGCTTGAGTAGAGGACAGGGAGGTGGAAACACCATATATTTT. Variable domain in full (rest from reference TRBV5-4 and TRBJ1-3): ETGVTQSPTHLIKTRGQQVTLRCSSQSGHNTVSWYQQALGQGPQFIFQYYREEENGRGNFPPRFSGLQFPNYSSELNVNALELDDSALYLCASSLSRGQGGGNTIYFGEGSWLTVV.

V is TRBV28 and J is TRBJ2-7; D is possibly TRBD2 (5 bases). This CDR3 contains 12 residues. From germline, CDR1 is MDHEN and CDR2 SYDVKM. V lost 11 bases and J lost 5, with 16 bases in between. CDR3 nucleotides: TGTGCCTCCCGGGGAAGCACCCACGAGCAGTACTTC. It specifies CASRGSTHEQYF.

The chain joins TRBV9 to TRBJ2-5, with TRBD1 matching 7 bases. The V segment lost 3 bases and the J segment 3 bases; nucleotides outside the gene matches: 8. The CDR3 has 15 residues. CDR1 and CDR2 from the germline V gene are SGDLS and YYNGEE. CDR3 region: CASSALDREKETQYF. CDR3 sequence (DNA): TGTGCCAGCAGCGCCCTAGACAGGGAAAAAGAGACCCAGTACTTC.

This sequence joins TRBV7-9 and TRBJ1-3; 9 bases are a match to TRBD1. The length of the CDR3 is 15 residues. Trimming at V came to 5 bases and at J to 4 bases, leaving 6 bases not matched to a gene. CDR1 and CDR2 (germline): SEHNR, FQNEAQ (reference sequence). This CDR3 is CASSPQGARGNTIYF. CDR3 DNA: TGTGCCAGCAGCCCACAGGGGGCTAGGGGAAACACCATATATTTT.

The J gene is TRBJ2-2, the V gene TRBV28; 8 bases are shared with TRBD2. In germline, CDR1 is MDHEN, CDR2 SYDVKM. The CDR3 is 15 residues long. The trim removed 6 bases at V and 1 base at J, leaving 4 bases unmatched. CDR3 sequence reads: CASREREKNTGELFF. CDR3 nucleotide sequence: TGTGCCAGCAGGGAGCGGGAGAAGAACACCGGGGAGCTGTTTTTT.

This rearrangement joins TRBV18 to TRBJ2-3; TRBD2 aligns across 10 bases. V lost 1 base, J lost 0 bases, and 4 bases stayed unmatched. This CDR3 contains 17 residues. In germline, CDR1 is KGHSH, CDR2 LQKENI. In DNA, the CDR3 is TGTGCCAGCTCACCACTAGCGGGAGGACCTAGCACAGATACGCAGTATTTT. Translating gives CASSPLAGGPSTDTQYF.

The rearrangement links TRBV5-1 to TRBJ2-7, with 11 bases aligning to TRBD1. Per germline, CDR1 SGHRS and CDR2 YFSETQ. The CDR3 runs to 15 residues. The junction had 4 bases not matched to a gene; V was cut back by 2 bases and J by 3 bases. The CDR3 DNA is TGCGCCAGCAGCTTCTCCGGGACAGGGGGCTACGAGCAGTACTTC. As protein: CASSFSGTGGYEQYF.

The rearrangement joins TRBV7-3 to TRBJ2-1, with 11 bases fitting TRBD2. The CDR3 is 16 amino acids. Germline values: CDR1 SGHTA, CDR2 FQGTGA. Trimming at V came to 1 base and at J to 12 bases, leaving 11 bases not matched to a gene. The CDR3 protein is CASSLMALTSGVGQFF. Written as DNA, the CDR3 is TGTGCCAGCAGCTTAATGGCCCTGACTAGCGGGGTGGGGCAGTTCTTC.

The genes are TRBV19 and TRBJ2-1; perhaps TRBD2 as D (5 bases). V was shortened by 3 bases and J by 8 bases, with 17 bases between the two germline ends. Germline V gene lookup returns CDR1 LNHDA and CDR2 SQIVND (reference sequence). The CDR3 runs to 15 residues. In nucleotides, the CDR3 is TGTGCCAGTAGTATCCCCGGGATTTATAACGATGAGCAGTTCTTC. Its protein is CASSIPGIYNDEQFF.

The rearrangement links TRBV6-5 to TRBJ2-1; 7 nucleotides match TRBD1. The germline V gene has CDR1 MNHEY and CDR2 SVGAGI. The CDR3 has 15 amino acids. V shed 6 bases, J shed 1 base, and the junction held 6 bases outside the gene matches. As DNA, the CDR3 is TGTGCCAGCAGGCCGGACAGGCTATCCTACAATGAGCAGTTCTTC. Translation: CASRPDRLSYNEQFF.

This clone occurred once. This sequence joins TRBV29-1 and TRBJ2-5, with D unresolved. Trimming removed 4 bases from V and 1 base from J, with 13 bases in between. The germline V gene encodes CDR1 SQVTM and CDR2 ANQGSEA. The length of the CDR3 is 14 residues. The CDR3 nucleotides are TGCAGCGTTGTTTCCTGGGCAGCCCAAGAGACCCAGTACTTC. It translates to CSVVSWAAQETQYF.

The CDR3 reads CASRFSGRDEQFF. The CDR3 DNA sequence: TGTGCCAGCAGATTCAGCGGGAGAGATGAGCAGTTCTTC. This chain links TRBV12-3 or TRBV12-4 with TRBJ2-1, with 8 nucleotides matching TRBD2. The J segment lost 8 bases and the V segment lost 6 bases, leaving 6 bases of the junction unmatched. This CDR3 contains 13 residues.

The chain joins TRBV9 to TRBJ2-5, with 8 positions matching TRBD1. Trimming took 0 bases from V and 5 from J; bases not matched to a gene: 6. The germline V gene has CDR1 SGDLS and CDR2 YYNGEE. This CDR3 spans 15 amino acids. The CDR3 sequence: CASSVAAGGSETQYF. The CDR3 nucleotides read TGTGCCAGCAGCGTAGCGGCAGGGGGCAGTGAGACCCAGTACTTC.

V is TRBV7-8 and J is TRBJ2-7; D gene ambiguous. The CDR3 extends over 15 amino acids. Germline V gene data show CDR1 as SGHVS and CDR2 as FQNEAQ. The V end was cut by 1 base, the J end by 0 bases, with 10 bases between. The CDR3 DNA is TGTGCCAGCAGCTTAGGGGCCGGAAGCTCCTACGAGCAGTACTTC. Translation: CASSLGAGSSYEQYF.

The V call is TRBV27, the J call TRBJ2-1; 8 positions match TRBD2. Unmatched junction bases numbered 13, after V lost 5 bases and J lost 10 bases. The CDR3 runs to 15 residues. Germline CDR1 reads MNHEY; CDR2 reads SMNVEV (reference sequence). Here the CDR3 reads CASSPFSGTLGEQFF. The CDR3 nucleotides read TGTGCCAGCAGTCCGTTTAGCGGGACGCTCGGAGAGCAGTTCTTC.

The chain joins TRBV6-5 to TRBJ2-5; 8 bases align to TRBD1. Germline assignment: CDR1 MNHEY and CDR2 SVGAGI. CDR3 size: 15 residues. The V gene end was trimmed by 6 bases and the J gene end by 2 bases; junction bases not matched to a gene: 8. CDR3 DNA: TGTGCCAGCAGACCGGGACAGGAAGGACAAGAGACCCAGTACTTC. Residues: CASRPGQEGQETQYF.

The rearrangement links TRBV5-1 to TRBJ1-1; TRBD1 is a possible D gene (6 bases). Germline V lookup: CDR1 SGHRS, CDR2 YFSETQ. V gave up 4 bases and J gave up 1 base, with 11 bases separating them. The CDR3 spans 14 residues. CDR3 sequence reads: CASSPDSQNTEAFF. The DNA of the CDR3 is TGCGCCAGCAGCCCGGACAGCCAGAACACTGAAGCTTTCTTT.

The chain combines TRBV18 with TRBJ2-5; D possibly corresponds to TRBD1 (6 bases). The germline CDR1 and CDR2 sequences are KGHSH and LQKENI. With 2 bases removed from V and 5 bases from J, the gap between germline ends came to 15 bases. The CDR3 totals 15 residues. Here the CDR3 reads CASSPSSGRGETQYF. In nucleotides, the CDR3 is TGTGCCAGCTCACCATCTTCAGGCAGGGGTGAGACCCAGTACTTC.

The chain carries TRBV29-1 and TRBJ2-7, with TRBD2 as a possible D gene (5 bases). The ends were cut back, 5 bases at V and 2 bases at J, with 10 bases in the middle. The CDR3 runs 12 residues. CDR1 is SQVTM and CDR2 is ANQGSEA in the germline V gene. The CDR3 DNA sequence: TGCAGCGTTCGGGATGGGACCTACGAGCAGTACTTC. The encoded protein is CSVRDGTYEQYF.

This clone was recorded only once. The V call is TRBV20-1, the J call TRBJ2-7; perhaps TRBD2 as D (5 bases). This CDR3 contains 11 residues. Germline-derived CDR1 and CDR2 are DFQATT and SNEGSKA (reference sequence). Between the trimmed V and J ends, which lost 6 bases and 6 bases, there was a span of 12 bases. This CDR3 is CSATSGVEQYF. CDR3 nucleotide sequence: TGCAGTGCAACCAGCGGTGTCGAGCAGTACTTC.

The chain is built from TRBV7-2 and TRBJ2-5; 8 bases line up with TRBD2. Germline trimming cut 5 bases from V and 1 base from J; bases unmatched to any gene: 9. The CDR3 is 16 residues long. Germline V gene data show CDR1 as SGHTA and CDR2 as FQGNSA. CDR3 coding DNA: TGTGCCAGCAGCCAACCCGGGGGGGTTTCCCAAGAGACCCAGTACTTC. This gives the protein CASSQPGGVSQETQYF.

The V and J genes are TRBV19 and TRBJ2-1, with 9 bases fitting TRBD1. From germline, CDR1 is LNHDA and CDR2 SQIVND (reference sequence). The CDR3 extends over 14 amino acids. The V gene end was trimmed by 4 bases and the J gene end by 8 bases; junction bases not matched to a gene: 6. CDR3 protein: CASSTQGARDEQFF. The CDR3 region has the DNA TGTGCCAGTAGTACACAGGGGGCGCGGGATGAGCAGTTCTTC.

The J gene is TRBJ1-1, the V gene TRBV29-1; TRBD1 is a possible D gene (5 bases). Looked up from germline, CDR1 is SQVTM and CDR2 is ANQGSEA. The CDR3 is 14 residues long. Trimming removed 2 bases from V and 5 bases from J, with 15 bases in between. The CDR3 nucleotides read TGCAGCGTTGAAAGACAGCCCCAGGGAACTGAAGCTTTCTTT. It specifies CSVERQPQGTEAFF.

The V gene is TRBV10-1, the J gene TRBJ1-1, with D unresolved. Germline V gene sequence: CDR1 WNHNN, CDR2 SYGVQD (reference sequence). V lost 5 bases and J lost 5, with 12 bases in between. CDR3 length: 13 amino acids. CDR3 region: CASSSGGGTEAFF. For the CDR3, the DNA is TGCGCCAGCAGTTCAGGCGGCGGGACTGAAGCTTTCTTT.

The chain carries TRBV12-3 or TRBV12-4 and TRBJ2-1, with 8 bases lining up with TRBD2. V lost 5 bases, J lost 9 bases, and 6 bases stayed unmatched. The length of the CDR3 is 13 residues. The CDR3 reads CASSPGTSLEQFF. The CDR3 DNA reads TGTGCCAGCAGTCCCGGGACTAGTCTTGAGCAGTTCTTC.